The T cell receptor (beta chain) described here comes from a study of blood T cell repertoires in COVID-19. Across the whole study: Acute and convalescent COVID-19 samples came from the United States, Italy and Spain.

Original handling: Nucleated cell number was recorded as an estimate derived from reference gene primer amplification. Assay: immunoSEQ multiplex PCR; the TCRdb copy retains only in-frame clones and omits some. The D gene and trimming were derived from the DNA, and the V and J assignments and clone size from that table. Among over 200,000 clones listed, around 80% were seen once. Germline-derived CDR1 and CDR2 are MNHEY and SVGAGI. The CDR3 totals 13 residues. V was cut by 5 bases and J by 3 bases, with 10 bases left in between. The V and J genes are TRBV6-5 and TRBJ1-1, with a possible D match to TRBD1 (5 bases). Sequencing was performed on peripheral blood. The TCR comes from a man aged 80 or over with acute or convalescent COVID-19. CDR3 sequence reads: CASSRGWDTEAFF. In DNA form, the CDR3 reads TGTGCCAGCAGTCGGGGGTGGGACACTGAAGCTTTCTTT.